This is a list of T cell receptor beta chains from one sample in a study of Ad26.COV2.S vaccination and SARS-CoV-2 variants. Using immunoSEQ multiplex PCR, the repertoire was profiled, and TCRdb retains in-frame clones only, with some absent. Of about 400,000 clones in the sample, 70% to 90% were seen once. Sequencing used peripheral blood, obtained in a trial of Ad26.COV2.S vaccine versus placebo. These receptors were collected from a person aged 18-60 years who received the Ad26.COV2.S COVID-19 vaccine or a placebo. Both conserved end residues are part of each CDR3. Fields, in order: clone size, J gene, D gene, V gene, CDR3 protein. D genes are given only for firm matches. Only some rows state a clone size, as once, few, many or a class for expanded clones.

clone_size: -
j_call: TRBJ2-2
d_call: -
v_call: TRBV6-5
cdr3_aa: CASSYLPQGYTGELFF

clone_size: -
j_call: TRBJ2-1
d_call: -
v_call: TRBV3-1/TRBV3-2
cdr3_aa: CASSQRISGWDEQFF

clone_size: -
j_call: TRBJ2-1
d_call: -
v_call: TRBV27
cdr3_aa: CASSFSGPRAYNEQFF

clone_size: -
j_call: TRBJ1-3
d_call: -
v_call: TRBV30
cdr3_aa: CAWNEWGEATIYF

clone_size: -
j_call: TRBJ2-2
d_call: -
v_call: TRBV6-2/TRBV6-3
cdr3_aa: CASSPQGAGELFF

clone_size: -
j_call: TRBJ1-1
d_call: -
v_call: TRBV2
cdr3_aa: CASRGEGFTEAFF

clone_size: -
j_call: TRBJ1-2
d_call: -
v_call: TRBV20-1
cdr3_aa: CSVRRAYGYTF

clone_size: -
j_call: TRBJ1-1
d_call: -
v_call: TRBV2
cdr3_aa: CASRPDPNTEAFF

clone_size: -
j_call: TRBJ1-1
d_call: TRBD1
v_call: TRBV3-1/TRBV3-2
cdr3_aa: CASSQPGTGAGTEAFF

clone_size: -
j_call: TRBJ2-7
d_call: -
v_call: TRBV11-2
cdr3_aa: CASSLERGLSYEQYF

clone_size: -
j_call: TRBJ2-7
d_call: -
v_call: TRBV28
cdr3_aa: CASRDGFSYEQYF

clone_size: -
j_call: TRBJ2-5
d_call: -
v_call: TRBV15
cdr3_aa: CATSRSPTERETQYF

clone_size: -
j_call: TRBJ2-3
d_call: -
v_call: TRBV15
cdr3_aa: CATSRVDTQYF

clone_size: -
j_call: TRBJ1-5
d_call: -
v_call: TRBV29-1
cdr3_aa: CSVNRGNQPQHF

clone_size: -
j_call: TRBJ2-5
d_call: TRBD2
v_call: TRBV4-1
cdr3_aa: CASAWGSGTETQYF

clone_size: once
j_call: TRBJ1-5
d_call: -
v_call: TRBV6-1
cdr3_aa: CASSDVGASNQPQHF

clone_size: -
j_call: TRBJ2-7
d_call: -
v_call: TRBV7-2
cdr3_aa: CASSPEGLAPEQYF

clone_size: -
j_call: TRBJ2-3
d_call: TRBD2
v_call: TRBV4-3
cdr3_aa: CASSQDRTSGSRNTDTQYF

clone_size: -
j_call: TRBJ2-7
d_call: -
v_call: TRBV11-2
cdr3_aa: CASSLGRANEQYF